This is a list of T cell receptor beta chains from one sample in a study of shared clonotypes between healthy human individuals. Here immunoSEQ multiplex PCR was the method, and the copy in TCRdb shows in-frame clones only, minus some. The sample consists of some 1,900,000 clones, around 96% of them appearing once. What was sequenced was naive CD8+ T cells sorted from blood. The source is a man aged 18 to 29 in good health. Both conserved end residues are part of each CDR3. Each record gives: clone size, CDR3 length, V gene, D gene, J gene, CDR3 protein, CDR3 DNA. The D gene is left open where the match is weak. Some rows mark clone size as missing; the rest say once, few, many or name a class of expanded clone.

abundance: NA
len: 13
v_gene: TRBV5-4
d_gene: NA
j_gene: TRBJ1-1
CDR3aa: CASTLGVGTEAFF
CDR3nt: TGTGCCAGCACCCTCGGGGTCGGCACTGAAGCTTTCTTT

abundance: NA
len: 17
v_gene: TRBV4-1
d_gene: TRBD2
j_gene: TRBJ2-7
CDR3aa: CASSQDGGGPILGEQYF
CDR3nt: TGCGCCAGCAGCCAAGATGGGGGAGGGCCCATCCTGGGGGAGCAGTACTTC

abundance: NA
len: 15
v_gene: TRBV9
d_gene: NA
j_gene: TRBJ1-3
CDR3aa: CASSVAGSSGNTIYF
CDR3nt: TGTGCCAGCAGCGTGGCCGGCAGCTCTGGAAACACCATATATTTT

abundance: once
len: 14
v_gene: TRBV27
d_gene: NA
j_gene: TRBJ2-7
CDR3aa: CASSPSGVLEGQYF
CDR3nt: TGTGCCAGCAGCCCTTCCGGGGTCCTAGAAGGGCAGTACTTC

abundance: NA
len: 15
v_gene: TRBV10-2
d_gene: NA
j_gene: TRBJ2-1
CDR3aa: CASQFGVNSYNEQFF
CDR3nt: TGCGCCAGCCAGTTTGGCGTTAACTCCTACAATGAGCAGTTCTTC

abundance: NA
len: 13
v_gene: TRBV5-1
d_gene: TRBD1
j_gene: TRBJ2-7
CDR3aa: CASSLDRGNEQYF
CDR3nt: TGCGCCAGCAGCTTGGACAGGGGAAACGAGCAGTACTTC

abundance: NA
len: 14
v_gene: TRBV6-5
d_gene: NA
j_gene: TRBJ2-1
CDR3aa: CASSTLGLYNEQFF
CDR3nt: TGTGCCAGCAGTACACTAGGCCTCTACAATGAGCAGTTCTTC

abundance: NA
len: 15
v_gene: TRBV25-1
d_gene: TRBD1
j_gene: TRBJ1-2
CDR3aa: CASSEVMTGIYGYTF
CDR3nt: TGTGCCAGCAGTGAAGTAATGACAGGGATCTATGGCTACACCTTC

abundance: NA
len: 15
v_gene: TRBV30
d_gene: NA
j_gene: TRBJ1-2
CDR3aa: CAWLESRELNYGYTF
CDR3nt: TGTGCCTGGCTCGAGAGCCGGGAGCTTAACTATGGCTACACCTTC

abundance: NA
len: 13
v_gene: TRBV2
d_gene: NA
j_gene: TRBJ2-5
CDR3aa: CARAGPLQETQYF
CDR3nt: TGTGCCAGGGCAGGACCGTTACAAGAGACCCAGTACTTC

abundance: NA
len: 14
v_gene: TRBV9
d_gene: NA
j_gene: TRBJ2-7
CDR3aa: CASSVGTAAYEQYF
CDR3nt: TGTGCCAGCAGCGTGGGGACGGCCGCCTACGAGCAGTACTTC

abundance: NA
len: 13
v_gene: TRBV6-6
d_gene: NA
j_gene: TRBJ2-1
CDR3aa: CASRPDSYNEQFF
CDR3nt: TGTGCCAGCAGGCCGGACTCATACAATGAGCAGTTCTTC

abundance: NA
len: 11
v_gene: TRBV7-8
d_gene: NA
j_gene: TRBJ1-6
CDR3aa: CASSTTGDLHF
CDR3nt: TGTGCCAGCAGCACTACCGGGGACCTCCACTTT

abundance: NA
len: 14
v_gene: TRBV14
d_gene: NA
j_gene: TRBJ2-2
CDR3aa: CASRRLLDTGELFF
CDR3nt: TGTGCCAGCAGGCGGCTACTCGACACCGGGGAGCTGTTTTTT

abundance: NA
len: 12
v_gene: TRBV10-1
d_gene: NA
j_gene: TRBJ1-1
CDR3aa: CASNGGNTEAFF
CDR3nt: TGCGCCAGCAACGGGGGGAACACTGAAGCTTTCTTT

abundance: NA
len: 13
v_gene: TRBV7-9
d_gene: NA
j_gene: TRBJ2-7
CDR3aa: CASTTTETYEQYF
CDR3nt: TGTGCCAGCACGACTACCGAGACCTACGAGCAGTACTTC

abundance: NA
len: 16
v_gene: TRBV7-9
d_gene: TRBD2
j_gene: TRBJ2-3
CDR3aa: CASSRYAGGQADTQYF
CDR3nt: TGTGCCAGCAGCCGCTATGCGGGGGGGCAAGCAGATACGCAGTATTTT

abundance: NA
len: 14
v_gene: TRBV7-2
d_gene: NA
j_gene: TRBJ2-7
CDR3aa: CASSLIVSSYEQYF
CDR3nt: TGTGCCAGCAGCTTAATAGTGAGCTCCTACGAGCAGTACTTC

abundance: NA
len: 16
v_gene: TRBV25-1
d_gene: TRBD1
j_gene: TRBJ2-5
CDR3aa: CASSESGQPIGETQYF
CDR3nt: TGTGCCAGCAGTGAATCGGGACAGCCGATCGGGGAGACCCAGTACTTC

abundance: NA
len: 15
v_gene: TRBV14
d_gene: TRBD2
j_gene: TRBJ2-5
CDR3aa: CASSQGLAGQETQYF
CDR3nt: TGTGCCAGCAGCCAAGGACTAGCGGGGCAAGAGACCCAGTACTTC

abundance: NA
len: 12
v_gene: TRBV6-1
d_gene: NA
j_gene: TRBJ2-7
CDR3aa: CASLGQNYEQYF
CDR3nt: TGTGCCAGCCTAGGGCAAAACTACGAGCAGTACTTC

abundance: NA
len: 15
v_gene: TRBV7-9
d_gene: TRBD2
j_gene: TRBJ2-1
CDR3aa: CASSSGLAGVGEQFF
CDR3nt: TGTGCCAGCAGCTCCGGACTAGCGGGAGTGGGTGAGCAGTTCTTC

abundance: few
len: 16
v_gene: TRBV14
d_gene: NA
j_gene: TRBJ1-4
CDR3aa: CASSSSTWQDGEKLFF
CDR3nt: TGTGCCAGCAGCTCAAGTACGTGGCAGGATGGGGAAAAACTGTTTTTT

abundance: NA
len: 13
v_gene: TRBV29-1
d_gene: NA
j_gene: TRBJ2-5
CDR3aa: CSVDPPGQETQYF
CDR3nt: TGCAGCGTCGATCCGCCGGGCCAAGAGACCCAGTACTTC

abundance: NA
len: 15
v_gene: TRBV5-6
d_gene: NA
j_gene: TRBJ1-1
CDR3aa: CASSLGAGSNTEAFF
CDR3nt: TGTGCCAGCAGCTTAGGGGCAGGGTCGAACACTGAAGCTTTCTTT

abundance: NA
len: 16
v_gene: TRBV28
d_gene: NA
j_gene: TRBJ2-1
CDR3aa: CASSFKSYGVYNEQFF
CDR3nt: TGTGCCAGCAGTTTTAAATCCTATGGCGTCTACAATGAGCAGTTCTTC

abundance: NA
len: 12
v_gene: TRBV30
d_gene: NA
j_gene: TRBJ2-7
CDR3aa: CAWSDDSYEQYF
CDR3nt: TGTGCCTGGAGCGACGACAGCTACGAGCAGTACTTC

abundance: once
len: 17
v_gene: TRBV4-2
d_gene: NA
j_gene: TRBJ2-2
CDR3aa: CASSQDSRLSVPGELFF
CDR3nt: TGTGCCAGCAGCCAAGATAGTAGACTAAGTGTCCCCGGGGAGCTGTTTTTT

abundance: NA
len: 12
v_gene: TRBV4-1
d_gene: NA
j_gene: TRBJ2-2
CDR3aa: CASSYDTGELFF
CDR3nt: TGCGCCAGCAGCTACGACACCGGGGAGCTGTTTTTT

abundance: NA
len: 14
v_gene: TRBV28
d_gene: NA
j_gene: TRBJ2-1
CDR3aa: CASSLFGTANEQFF
CDR3nt: TGTGCCAGCAGTTTATTTGGGACCGCCAATGAGCAGTTCTTC

abundance: NA
len: 13
v_gene: TRBV13
d_gene: NA
j_gene: TRBJ2-7
CDR3aa: CASSPGTTYEQYF
CDR3nt: TGTGCCAGCAGTCCCGGGACAACTTACGAGCAGTACTTC

abundance: NA
len: 16
v_gene: TRBV27
d_gene: NA
j_gene: TRBJ2-7
CDR3aa: CASSPSLGRLSYEQYF
CDR3nt: TGTGCCAGCAGTCCTTCCCTGGGCAGACTTTCCTACGAGCAGTACTTC

abundance: few
len: 14
v_gene: TRBV11-2
d_gene: NA
j_gene: TRBJ1-1
CDR3aa: CASSFGTLRTEAFF
CDR3nt: TGTGCCAGCAGCTTCGGGACGCTGAGGACTGAAGCTTTCTTT

abundance: NA
len: 15
v_gene: TRBV7-9
d_gene: TRBD1
j_gene: TRBJ2-5
CDR3aa: CASSSMTGTQETQYF
CDR3nt: TGTGCCAGCAGCTCGATGACAGGGACCCAAGAGACCCAGTACTTC

abundance: NA
len: 11
v_gene: TRBV10-2
d_gene: NA
j_gene: TRBJ2-7
CDR3aa: CASSEGAEQYF
CDR3nt: TGCGCCAGCAGTGAGGGGGCGGAGCAGTACTTC

abundance: NA
len: 15
v_gene: TRBV4-1
d_gene: NA
j_gene: TRBJ2-7
CDR3aa: CASSQEGLGSYEQYF
CDR3nt: TGCGCCAGCAGCCAAGAGGGGCTAGGCTCCTACGAGCAGTACTTC

abundance: NA
len: 13
v_gene: TRBV27
d_gene: NA
j_gene: TRBJ2-7
CDR3aa: CASSLRDSREQYF
CDR3nt: TGTGCCAGCAGCCTAAGGGACTCCCGGGAGCAGTACTTC

abundance: NA
len: 19
v_gene: TRBV12-5
d_gene: NA
j_gene: TRBJ1-4
CDR3aa: CASGYPGTGAGATNEKLFF
CDR3nt: TGTGCTAGTGGCTACCCCGGAACGGGGGCCGGTGCAACTAATGAAAAACTGTTTTTT

abundance: NA
len: 16
v_gene: TRBV6-5
d_gene: TRBD2
j_gene: TRBJ2-3
CDR3aa: CASSYSSAGATDTQYF
CDR3nt: TGTGCCAGCAGTTACTCGTCAGCGGGGGCCACAGATACGCAGTATTTT

abundance: NA
len: 15
v_gene: TRBV9
d_gene: NA
j_gene: TRBJ2-1
CDR3aa: CASSPRGTSYNEQFF
CDR3nt: TGTGCCAGCAGCCCCCGAGGGACTTCCTACAATGAGCAGTTCTTC

abundance: NA
len: 20
v_gene: TRBV13
d_gene: TRBD1
j_gene: TRBJ1-2
CDR3aa: CASSQLGTGTTTLTGYGYTF
CDR3nt: TGTGCCAGCAGCCAATTAGGAACCGGGACTACAACATTGACAGGGTATGGCTACACCTTC

abundance: NA
len: 14
v_gene: TRBV14
d_gene: NA
j_gene: TRBJ2-5
CDR3aa: CASSQDYNQETQYF
CDR3nt: TGTGCCAGCAGCCAAGACTATAACCAAGAGACCCAGTACTTC

abundance: NA
len: 13
v_gene: TRBV10-3
d_gene: TRBD2
j_gene: TRBJ2-5
CDR3aa: CAIKGLAQETQYF
CDR3nt: TGTGCCATCAAAGGACTAGCTCAAGAGACCCAGTACTTC

abundance: NA
len: 15
v_gene: TRBV7-2
d_gene: TRBD1
j_gene: TRBJ2-7
CDR3aa: CASSPSTGAPYEQYF
CDR3nt: TGTGCCAGCAGCCCGTCGACAGGGGCCCCCTACGAGCAGTACTTC